This TCR beta chain was profiled in a study of early T cells in non-severe SARS-CoV-2 infection. This clonotype was recorded at least ten times. Each single cDNA molecule received a unique molecular identifier. Each CDR3 protein is one row after TCRdb ran MiXCR on the 5' RACE reads. The sample consists of 48,000 or so distinct CDR3 sequences, 6.2% of them appearing once. The length of the CDR3 is 17 residues. Losses at the gene ends were 1 base for V and 2 bases for J; bases not matched to a gene: 8. Germline-derived CDR1 and CDR2 are SGHVS and FQNEAQ. This specimen consisted of whole blood, obtained at baseline. The chain joins TRBV7-8 to TRBJ2-1; TRBD1 aligns across 7 bases. The clonotype comes from an adult who was a healthcare worker with PCR-confirmed SARS-CoV-2 infection or an uninfected control (not recorded which). The chain's CDR3 is CASSLGSGGITYNEQFF. The CDR3 region has the DNA TGTGCCAGCAGCTTAGGTTCAGGGGGAATAACCTACAATGAGCAGTTCTTC.